The following is a T cell receptor (beta chain) sequence with its context. The antigen is unknown. Collection occurred without any documented infections or immune events in donors. The sample belongs to a study of identifying expanded T cells in peripheral blood. Findings and limits, study-wide: Around 1.2 clones differed between technical replicates, versus roughly 16 and 20 over time. Across healthy donors, higher total template counts meant significantly greater two-week count variance.

Method: immunoSEQ multiplex PCR; TCRdb's copy keeps in-frame clones and lacks some. The sample includes under 95,000 clones, around nine tenths of them seen just once. Germline V gene data show CDR1 as SNHLY and CDR2 as FYNNEI. Trimming took 6 bases from V and 1 from J; bases not matched to a gene: 7. The CDR3 spans 15 residues. The sequencing input was blood. The sequence was collected from a person aged 18 to 75 in good health. The rearrangement uses TRBV2 and TRBJ2-7; 9 nucleotides align to TRBD1. This chain's CDR3 is CASSKNRGLSYEQYF. CDR3 bases: TGTGCCAGCAGCAAAAACAGGGGGCTATCCTACGAGCAGTACTTC. The full variable domain, its missing parts supplied by reference TRBV2 and TRBJ2-7, is EPEVTQTPSHQVTQMGQEVILRCVPISNHLYFYWYRQILGQKVEFLVSFYNNEISEKSEIFDDQFSVERPDGSNFTLKIRSTKLEDSAMYFCASSKNRGLSYEQYFGPGTRLTVT.